This TCR beta chain appears in the sequencing data of a study of T-cell reconstitution after alpha-beta-depleted transplantation in children. Study outcomes and limitations: Several patients had high TCRbeta diversity at day 60; it came from surviving recipient T cells and thymic progenitors.

The TCRbeta library was prepared with unique molecular identifiers. TCRdb analysed the PCR reads with MiXCR anew, one entry per CDR3 protein. This table has 95,000 to 120,000 distinct CDR3 sequences, 5.5% to 6.5% appearing once. This clonotype was counted between two and nine times. The antigen remains unidentified. The CDR3 sequence is 18 residues long. Trimming removed 0 bases from V and 5 bases from J; junction bases left unmatched: 13. From germline, CDR1 is LGHNA and CDR2 YNFKEQ. The V and J genes are TRBV4-2 and TRBJ2-7; 10 bases map to TRBD2. This clonotype originated in a male patient between 2 and 10 years old who had a stem cell transplant for acute lymphoblastic leukemia, so the T cells may come from the graft donor. The specimen comprised PBMCs, mostly from graft donor cells, sampled 360 days after TCRalphabeta/CD19-depleted stem cell transplant. CDR3 coding DNA: TGTGCCAGCAGCCAAGACCCGGTATACAGCGGGAGGGCGCACGAGCAGTACTTC. Protein product: CASSQDPVYSGRAHEQYF.